This T cell receptor (beta chain) was recovered during a study of blood T cell repertoires in COVID-19. About the study: Acute and convalescent COVID-19 samples came from the United States, Italy and Spain.

The assay was immunoSEQ multiplex PCR, and TCRdb's table has in-frame clones only and misses some. The sample carries 85,000 to 90,000 clones, approximately 90% recorded once. The CDR3 has 14 residues. The V segment lost 2 bases and the J segment 10 bases; nucleotides outside the gene matches: 9. Per germline, CDR1 SNHLY and CDR2 FYNNEI. The sample taken for sequencing was peripheral blood. The V gene is TRBV2, the J gene TRBJ1-2; TRBD1 aligns across 8 bases. This TCR was recovered from a human donor with active COVID-19. The donor label of this sample is uncertain. CDR3 DNA: TGTGCCAGCAGTGAATATGGGGACAGGATCGACTACACCTTC. Its translation is CASSEYGDRIDYTF.